The clone carrying this T cell receptor beta chain was detected many times. The data were obtained in a study of CD8+CD57+ T cells in acquired aplastic anemia. Previously, flow cytometry had revealed CD8+CD57+ cell expansion in the patients chosen for sequencing. Germline V gene sequence: CDR1 SGHTA, CDR2 FQGNSA. J was trimmed by 5 bases and V by 5 bases; bases with no gene match: 14. The CDR3 has 18 amino acids. Genomic DNA constituted the template upon which TCR beta VDJ and CDR3 profiling was performed. Each CDR3 protein is one row after TCRdb ran MiXCR on the reads. The sample lists 150,000 to 200,000 distinct CDR3 sequences, 48% seen once, with around 2% in the top ten.

This sequence originates from a human donor with aplastic anemia. V usage is TRBV7-2 and J usage is TRBJ1-4, with 10 bases lining up with TRBD1. Sequencing was carried out using sorted CD4+, CD8+, or CD8+CD57+ T cells (not recorded which) from PBMCs. In DNA, the CDR3 is TGTGCCAGCAGCAAACTCATCAACCCGGGACAGGGGAATGAAAAACTGTTTTTT. It translates to CASSKLINPGQGNEKLFF.